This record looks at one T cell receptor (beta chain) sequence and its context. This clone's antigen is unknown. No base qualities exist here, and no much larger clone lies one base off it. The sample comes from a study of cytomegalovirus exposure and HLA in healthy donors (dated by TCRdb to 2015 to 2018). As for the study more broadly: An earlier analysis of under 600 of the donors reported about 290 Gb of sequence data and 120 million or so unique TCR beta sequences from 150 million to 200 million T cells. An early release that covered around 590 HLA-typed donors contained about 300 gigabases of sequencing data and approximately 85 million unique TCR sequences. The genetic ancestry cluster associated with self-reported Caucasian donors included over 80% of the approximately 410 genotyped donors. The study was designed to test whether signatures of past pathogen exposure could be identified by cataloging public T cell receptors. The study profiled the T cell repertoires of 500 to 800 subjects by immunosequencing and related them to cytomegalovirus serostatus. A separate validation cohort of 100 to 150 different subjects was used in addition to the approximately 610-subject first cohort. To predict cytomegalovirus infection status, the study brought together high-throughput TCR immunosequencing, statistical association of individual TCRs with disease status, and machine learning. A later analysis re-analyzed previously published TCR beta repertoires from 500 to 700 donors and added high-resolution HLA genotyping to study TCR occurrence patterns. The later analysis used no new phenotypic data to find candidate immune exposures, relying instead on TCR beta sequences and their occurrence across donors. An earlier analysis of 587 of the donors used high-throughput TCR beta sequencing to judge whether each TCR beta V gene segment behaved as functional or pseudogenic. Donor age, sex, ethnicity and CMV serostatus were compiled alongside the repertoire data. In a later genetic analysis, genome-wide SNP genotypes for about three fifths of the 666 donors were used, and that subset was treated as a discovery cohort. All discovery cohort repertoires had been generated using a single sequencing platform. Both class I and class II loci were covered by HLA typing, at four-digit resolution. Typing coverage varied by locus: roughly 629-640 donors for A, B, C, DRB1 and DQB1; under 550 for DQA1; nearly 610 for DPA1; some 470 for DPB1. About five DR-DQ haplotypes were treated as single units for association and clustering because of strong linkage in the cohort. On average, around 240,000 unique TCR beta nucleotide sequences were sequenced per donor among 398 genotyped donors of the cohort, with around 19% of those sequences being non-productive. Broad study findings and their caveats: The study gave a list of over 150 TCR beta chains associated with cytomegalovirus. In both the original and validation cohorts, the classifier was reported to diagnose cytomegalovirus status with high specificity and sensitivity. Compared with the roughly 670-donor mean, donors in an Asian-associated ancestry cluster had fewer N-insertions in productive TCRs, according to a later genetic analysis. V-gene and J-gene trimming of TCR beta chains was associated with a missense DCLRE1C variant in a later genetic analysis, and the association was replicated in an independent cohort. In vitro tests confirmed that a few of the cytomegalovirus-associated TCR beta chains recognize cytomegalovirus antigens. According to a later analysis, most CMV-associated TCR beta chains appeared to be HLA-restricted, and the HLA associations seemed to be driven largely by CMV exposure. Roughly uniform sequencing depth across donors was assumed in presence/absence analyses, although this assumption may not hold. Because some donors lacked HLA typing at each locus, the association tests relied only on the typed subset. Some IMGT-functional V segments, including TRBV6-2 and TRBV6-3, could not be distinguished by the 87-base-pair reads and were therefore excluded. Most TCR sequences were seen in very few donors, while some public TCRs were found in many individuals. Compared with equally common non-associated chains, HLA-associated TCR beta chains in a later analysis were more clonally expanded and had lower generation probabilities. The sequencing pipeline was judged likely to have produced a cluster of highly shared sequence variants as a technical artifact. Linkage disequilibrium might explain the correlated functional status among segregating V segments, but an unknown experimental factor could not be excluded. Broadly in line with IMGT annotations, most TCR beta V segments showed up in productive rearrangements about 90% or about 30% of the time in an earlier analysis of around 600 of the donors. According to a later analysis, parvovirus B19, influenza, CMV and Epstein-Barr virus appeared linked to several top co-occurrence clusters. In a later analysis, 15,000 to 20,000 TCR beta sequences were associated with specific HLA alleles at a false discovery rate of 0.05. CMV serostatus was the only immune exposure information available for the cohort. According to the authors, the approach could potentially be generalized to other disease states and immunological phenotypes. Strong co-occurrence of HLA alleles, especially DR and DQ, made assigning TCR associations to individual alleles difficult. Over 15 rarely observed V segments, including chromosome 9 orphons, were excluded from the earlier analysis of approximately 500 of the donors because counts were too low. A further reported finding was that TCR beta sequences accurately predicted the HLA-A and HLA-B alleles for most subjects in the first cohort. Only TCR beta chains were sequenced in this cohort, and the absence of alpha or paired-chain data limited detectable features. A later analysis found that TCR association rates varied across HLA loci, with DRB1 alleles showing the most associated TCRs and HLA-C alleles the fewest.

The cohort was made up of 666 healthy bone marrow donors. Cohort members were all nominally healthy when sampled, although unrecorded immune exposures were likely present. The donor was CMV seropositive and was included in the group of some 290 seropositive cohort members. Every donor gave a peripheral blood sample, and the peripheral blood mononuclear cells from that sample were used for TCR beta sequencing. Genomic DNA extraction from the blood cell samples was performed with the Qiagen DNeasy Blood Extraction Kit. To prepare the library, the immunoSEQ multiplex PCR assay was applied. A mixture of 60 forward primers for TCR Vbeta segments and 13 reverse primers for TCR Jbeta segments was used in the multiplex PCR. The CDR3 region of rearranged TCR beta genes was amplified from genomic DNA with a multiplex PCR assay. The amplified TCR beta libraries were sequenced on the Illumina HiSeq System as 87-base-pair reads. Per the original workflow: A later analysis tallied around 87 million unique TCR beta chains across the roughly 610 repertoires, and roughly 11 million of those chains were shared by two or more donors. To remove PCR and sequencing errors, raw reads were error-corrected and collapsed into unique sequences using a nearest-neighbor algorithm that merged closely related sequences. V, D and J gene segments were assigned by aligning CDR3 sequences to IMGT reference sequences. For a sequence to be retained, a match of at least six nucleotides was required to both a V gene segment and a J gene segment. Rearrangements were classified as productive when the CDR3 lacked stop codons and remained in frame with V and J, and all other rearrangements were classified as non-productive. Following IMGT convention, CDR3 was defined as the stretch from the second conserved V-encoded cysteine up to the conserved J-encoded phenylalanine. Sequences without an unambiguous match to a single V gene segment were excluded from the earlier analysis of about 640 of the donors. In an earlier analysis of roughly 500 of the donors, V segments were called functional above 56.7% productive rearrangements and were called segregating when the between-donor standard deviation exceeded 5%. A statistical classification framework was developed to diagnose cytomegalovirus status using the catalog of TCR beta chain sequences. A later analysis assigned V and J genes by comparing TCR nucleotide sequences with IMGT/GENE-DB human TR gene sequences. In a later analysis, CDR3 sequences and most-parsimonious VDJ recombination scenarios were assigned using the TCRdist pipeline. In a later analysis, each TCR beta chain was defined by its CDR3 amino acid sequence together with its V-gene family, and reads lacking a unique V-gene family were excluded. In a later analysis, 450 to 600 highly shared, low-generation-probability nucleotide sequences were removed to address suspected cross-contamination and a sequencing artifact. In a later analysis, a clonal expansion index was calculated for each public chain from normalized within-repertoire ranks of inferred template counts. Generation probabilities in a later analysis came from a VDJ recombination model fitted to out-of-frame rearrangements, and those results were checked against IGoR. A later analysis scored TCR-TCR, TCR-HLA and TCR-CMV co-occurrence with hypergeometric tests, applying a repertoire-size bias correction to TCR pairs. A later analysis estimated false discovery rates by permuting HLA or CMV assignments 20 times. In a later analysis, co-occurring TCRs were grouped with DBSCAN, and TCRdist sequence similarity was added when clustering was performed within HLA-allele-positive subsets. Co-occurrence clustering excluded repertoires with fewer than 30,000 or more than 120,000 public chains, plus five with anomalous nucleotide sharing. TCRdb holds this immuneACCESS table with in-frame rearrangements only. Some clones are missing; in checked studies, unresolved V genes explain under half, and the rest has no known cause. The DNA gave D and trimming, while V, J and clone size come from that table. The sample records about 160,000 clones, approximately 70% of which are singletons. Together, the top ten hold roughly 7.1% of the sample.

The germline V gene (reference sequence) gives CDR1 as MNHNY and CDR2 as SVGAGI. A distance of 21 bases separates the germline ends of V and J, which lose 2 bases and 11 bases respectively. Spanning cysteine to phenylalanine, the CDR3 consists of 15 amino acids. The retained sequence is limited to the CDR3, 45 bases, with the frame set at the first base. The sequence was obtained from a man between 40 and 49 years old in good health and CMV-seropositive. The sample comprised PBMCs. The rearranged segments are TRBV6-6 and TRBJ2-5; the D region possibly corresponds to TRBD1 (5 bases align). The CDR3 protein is CASSYQTDTLGEQYF. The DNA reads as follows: TGTGCCAGCAGTTACCAAACGGACACGTTAGGAGAGCAGTACTTC.